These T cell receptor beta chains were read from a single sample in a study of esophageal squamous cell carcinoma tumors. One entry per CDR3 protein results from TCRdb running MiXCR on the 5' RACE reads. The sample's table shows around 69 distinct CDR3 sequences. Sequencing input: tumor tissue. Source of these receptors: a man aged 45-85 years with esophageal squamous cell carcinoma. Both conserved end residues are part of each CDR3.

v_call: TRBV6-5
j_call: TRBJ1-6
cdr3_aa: CASREGQTNSPLHF

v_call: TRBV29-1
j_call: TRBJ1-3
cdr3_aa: CSYSVSSGNTIYF

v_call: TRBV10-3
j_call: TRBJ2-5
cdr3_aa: CAISGQGQETQYF

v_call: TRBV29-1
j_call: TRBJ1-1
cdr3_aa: CSAYPPGQGAWNTEAFF

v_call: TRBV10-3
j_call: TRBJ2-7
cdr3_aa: CAISNRGSYEQYF

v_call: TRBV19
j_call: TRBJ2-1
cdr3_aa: CASSITGEPYNEQFF

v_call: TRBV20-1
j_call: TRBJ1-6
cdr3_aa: CSARDSASSYNSPLHF

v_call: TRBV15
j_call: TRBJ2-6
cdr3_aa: CATSREYRAGANVLTF

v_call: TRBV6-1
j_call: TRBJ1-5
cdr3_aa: CASTEVVGSNQPQHF

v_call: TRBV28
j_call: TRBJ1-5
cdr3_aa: CASTPLPGEPQHF

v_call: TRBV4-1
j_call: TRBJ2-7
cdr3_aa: CASSLGVSGEQYF

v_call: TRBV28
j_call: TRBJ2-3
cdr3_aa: CASSLGLAGRVTQYF

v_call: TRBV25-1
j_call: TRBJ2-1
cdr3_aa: CASSEGGFVIIF

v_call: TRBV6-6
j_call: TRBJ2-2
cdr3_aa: CASSPGNTGELFF

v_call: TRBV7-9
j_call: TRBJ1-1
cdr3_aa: CASSLATHMNTEAFF

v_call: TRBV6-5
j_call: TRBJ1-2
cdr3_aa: CASSSPSGTLGGYTF

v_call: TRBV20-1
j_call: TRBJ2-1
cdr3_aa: CSARVGWASGHNEQFF

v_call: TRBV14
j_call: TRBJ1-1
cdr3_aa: CASSQVAGYDEAFF